This TCR beta chain was sequenced in a study of sequential checkpoint blockade in melanoma. Study-level results: Patients with week-13 increases in T-cell fraction and clonality benefited about 30 times more often. Response in arm A was associated with pretreatment TIL clonality.

Specified treatment: randomized to nivolumab then ipilimumab (arm A) or the reverse (arm B). The sample holds a few counts of this clone. Its antigen is unknown. Germline CDR1 is MNHGY and CDR2 is SAAAGT. The CDR3 is made up of 18 amino acids. V was shortened by 7 bases and J by 0 bases, with 24 bases between the two germline ends. The table came from immunoSEQ multiplex PCR; TCRdb's copy has only in-frame clones and leaves some out. The sample has under 1,500 clones; roughly 21% are singletons. The sample was tumor tissue (inferred from file names), taken from a patient given nivolumab and ipilimumab in sequence. The clonotype was recovered from a human donor with melanoma. The V gene is TRBV6-8, the J gene TRBJ1-1; D gene uncertain. CDR3 DNA: TGTGCCAGCACTAACTTGGATGTTAGGCGGACTGTGAACACTGAAGCTTTCTTT. Its protein is CASTNLDVRRTVNTEAFF.